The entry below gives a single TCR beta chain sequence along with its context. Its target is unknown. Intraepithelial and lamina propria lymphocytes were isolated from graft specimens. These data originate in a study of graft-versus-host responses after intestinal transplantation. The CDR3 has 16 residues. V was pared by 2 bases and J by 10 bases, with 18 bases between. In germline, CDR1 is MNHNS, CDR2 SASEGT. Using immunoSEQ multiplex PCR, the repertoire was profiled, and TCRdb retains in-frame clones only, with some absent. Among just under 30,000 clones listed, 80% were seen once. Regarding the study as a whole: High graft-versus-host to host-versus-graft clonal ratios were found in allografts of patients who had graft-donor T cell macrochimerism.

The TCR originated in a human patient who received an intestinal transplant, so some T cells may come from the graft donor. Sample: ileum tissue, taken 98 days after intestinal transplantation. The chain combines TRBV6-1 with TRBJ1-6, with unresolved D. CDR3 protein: CASSESRDSRISPLHF. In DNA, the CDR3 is TGTGCCAGCAGTGAATCTCGGGATTCCCGAATATCACCCCTCCACTTT.